Reported below is one T cell receptor (beta chain). The antigen it recognizes is unknown. No base quality information exists; no much larger clone differs at one position. The CDR3 numbers 17 residues from cysteine through phenylalanine. CDR3 DNA only is kept here, 51 bases in frame from base 1. For this chain, trimming is 0 bases at the V end and 0 bases at the J end, and the number of junction bases without a gene match is 5. For CDR1 and CDR2, the germline V gene lists KGHDR and SFDVKD. This specimen belongs to a study of T cell responses to AZD1222 COVID-19 vaccine (dated by TCRdb to the early 2020s). Some background on the complete study: A total of over 230 trial participants underwent TCR sequencing, of whom nearly 210 received two doses of AZD1222 and approximately 25 received two doses of the MenACWY control vaccine. Trial participants were enrolled by age into 18-55, 56-69 and 70-plus year subgroups, with roughly 160, 29 and 62 TCR-sequenced participants respectively. General conclusions and limits of the study: Spike-specific TCR breadth and depth rose significantly after two AZD1222 doses compared with day 0 and with MenACWY recipients. The 56-69-year group was small, and its depth increase did not reach significance, likely because of low power. Reportedly, almost half of the unique spike-specific TCRs recognized epitopes lying outside the regions that are mutated in the B.1.351 and B.1.1.7 variants. Participants were mostly white British and included more females than males, and it was suggested by the authors that clonal diversity may have been underestimated. Vaccine-associated CD4 TCRs spanned the whole spike protein, with dominant responses in regions 160-218 and 743-854. Because no samples from the day 14 peak response were available, repertoires could be characterized only after the peak T cell response. Conclusions about previously exposed vaccinees are limited because only five to seven AZD1222 recipients were SARS-CoV-2 seropositive at baseline.

The CDR3 regions of human TCRbeta chains were subjected to immunosequencing. Processing in the source paper ran as follows. TCRs in the repertoires were matched against a reference library of SARS-CoV-2-specific TCRs that had been generated with the MIRA antigen-specificity platform. Breadth was defined as the fraction of unique TCRs that were SARS-CoV-2-associated. Depth was defined as the fraction of total T cells that were SARS-CoV-2-associated. Using the MIRA data, each spike-specific TCR was assigned both to the spike region to which the TCR was reactive and to a CD4 or CD8 class. Log10-transformed breadth and depth values were compared by one-way ANOVA with Sidak's multiple comparisons tests. TCRdb re-hosts the immuneACCESS table, in-frame sequences only. Its copies lack some clones; in the studies checked, an unresolved V gene accounts for under half of them, and the cause for the rest is not known. The V and J calls and clone size are taken from that table; D and trimming were inferred from the DNA. The sample table shows 150,000 to 180,000 clones, and less than 90% are seen once. Of the sample, roughly 6.9% falls within the top ten clones.

Reading the label with the study, this specimen's time point is: sample from adult after SARS-CoV-2 infection, after symptom onset. A couple of convalescent COVID-19 patients, sampled after symptom onset from adults with prior SARS-CoV-2 infection, were also TCR-sequenced for comparison. This sequence was found in an adult who had recovered from COVID-19. The sequence is built from TRBV24-1 and TRBJ2-3; 7 central bases correspond to TRBD2. Specimen: peripheral blood, collected after recovery from COVID-19. This receptor carries the CDR3 CATSDLQASGSTDTQYF. The DNA sequence is as follows: TGTGCCACCAGTGATTTGCAGGCTAGCGGCAGCACAGATACGCAGTATTTT.